The 28 T cell receptor beta chains presented below share a single source sample, sequenced in a study of chemoradiotherapy in HPV16-positive cancers. Clones were sequenced by immunoSEQ multiplex PCR, and TCRdb holds only the in-frame ones, with some missing. The sample yields about 17,000 clones, about 90% seen once. Here the sequenced sample was blood, taken from a patient who underwent chemoradiotherapy. All receptors come from a human donor with HPV-associated anogenital cancer.

V is TRBV7-2 and J is TRBJ2-3, with D unclear. Trimming left V 5 bases short and J 4 bases short, with 16 bases between. The CDR3 totals 15 residues. Germline values: CDR1 SGHTA, CDR2 FQGNSA. CDR3 loop: CASSSGSRASDTQYF. As DNA, the CDR3 is TGTGCCAGCAGCAGTGGCAGTAGAGCATCAGATACGCAGTATTTT.

This clone was seen only a few times. The J gene is TRBJ1-5, the V gene TRBV28, with 8 bases fitting TRBD1. This CDR3 has 18 amino acids. The ends lost 4 bases at V and 2 bases at J; junction bases unmatched: 13. Germline V gene lookup returns CDR1 MDHEN and CDR2 SYDVKM. The CDR3 sequence is CASSSPGQGRSGNQPQHF. CDR3 sequence (DNA): TGTGCCAGCAGTTCCCCCGGACAGGGCAGGAGTGGCAATCAGCCCCAGCATTTT.

The J gene is TRBJ1-5, the V gene TRBV15; 7 bases align to TRBD1. J gave up 1 base and V 0 bases, and 6 bases lay outside the gene matches. The CDR3 totals 17 residues. CDR1 LNHNV and CDR2 YYDKDF come from the germline V gene (reference sequence). The CDR3 sequence is CATSRDREGASNQPQHF. CDR3 bases: TGTGCCACCAGCAGAGATCGAGAGGGGGCAAGCAATCAGCCCCAGCATTTT.

The V gene is TRBV6-6, the J gene TRBJ1-1, with D perhaps matching TRBD1 (6 bases). Germline lookup yields CDR1 MNHNY and CDR2 SVGAGI (reference sequence). Trimming took off 4 bases at V and 8 bases at J, with 17 bases between the two ends. The CDR3 runs 14 residues. Here the CDR3 reads CASSSQPGGREAFF. CDR3 coding DNA: TGTGCCAGCAGTTCCCAGCCGGGGGGCCGGGAAGCTTTCTTT.

This clone was counted once. The chain recombines TRBV6-1 with TRBJ2-1; 11 bases are a match to TRBD2. This CDR3 spans 15 amino acids. Germline values: CDR1 MNHNS, CDR2 SASEGT. J lost 5 bases, V lost 7 bases, and 7 bases had no gene match. DNA of the CDR3: TGTGCCAGCAAAGACCCGGGACTAGCGGACAATGAGCAGTTCTTC. Translation: CASKDPGLADNEQFF.

The sample holds one count of this clone. The chain joins TRBV4-2 to TRBJ2-1; 8 bases are shared with TRBD1. This CDR3 has 16 amino acids. From germline, CDR1 is LGHNA and CDR2 YNFKEQ. V trimming: 2 bases; J trimming: 3 bases; junction bases outside the gene matches: 6. For the CDR3, the DNA is TGTGCCAGCAGCCAACCTGGACAGGGCCTCTACAATGAGCAGTTCTTC. The encoded protein is CASSQPGQGLYNEQFF.

The V call is TRBV11-1, the J call TRBJ1-3; D remains unclear. This CDR3 region has 14 residues. Trimming took off 4 bases at V and 2 bases at J, with 9 bases between the two ends. Germline V gives CDR1 SGHAT, CDR2 FQDESV (reference sequence). The CDR3 loop is CASSYRHTGNTIYF. DNA of the CDR3: TGTGCCAGCAGCTACAGACACACTGGAAACACCATATATTTT. The full variable domain, with the rest looked up from reference TRBV11-1 and TRBJ1-3, is EAEVAQSPRYKITEKSQAVAFWCDPISGHATLYWYRQILGQGPELLVQFQDESVVDDSQLPKDRFSAERLKGVDSTLKIQPAELGDSAMYLCASSYRHTGNTIYFGEGSWLTVV.

V usage is TRBV7-6 and J usage is TRBJ1-1, with D perhaps matching TRBD1 (5 bases). Trimming pared 4 bases from V and 0 bases from J, leaving 18 bases between. CDR3 length: 17 residues. CDR1 and CDR2 (germline): SGHVS, FNYEAQ. For the CDR3, the DNA is TGTGCCAGCAGCTCCGATTGGGGCTCACTGATGAACACTGAAGCTTTCTTT. Residues: CASSSDWGSLMNTEAFF.

The V call is TRBV19, the J call TRBJ2-3; 13 bases line up with TRBD2. Per germline, CDR1 LNHDA and CDR2 SQIVND (reference sequence). This CDR3 contains 16 residues. V dropped 3 bases and J dropped 3; count of bases not matched to a gene: 3. The CDR3 loop reads CASSMGGLAGTDTQYF. The CDR3 nucleotides are TGTGCCAGTAGTATGGGGGGACTAGCGGGAACAGATACGCAGTATTTT.

DNA for the CDR3: TGTGCCAGCAGTTACTCTGGGACAGGGGGTCCCCCCACCTTC. Residues: CASSYSGTGGPPTF. V is TRBV6-6 and J is TRBJ1-2; 11 bases fit TRBD1. CDR3 length: 14 residues. Trimming cost V 0 bases and J 13 bases; bases outside gene matches: 7. Germline values: CDR1 MNHNY, CDR2 SVGAGI (reference sequence).

The V call is TRBV19, the J call TRBJ2-1, with 12 bases matching TRBD2. The CDR3 sequence is 15 residues long. J was trimmed by 1 base and V by 8 bases; bases with no gene match: 3. Germline V lookup: CDR1 LNHDA, CDR2 SQIVND (reference sequence). The CDR3 nucleotides read TGTGCCAGTGAGACTAGCGGGAGTTCCTACAATGAGCAGTTCTTC. Its translation: CASETSGSSYNEQFF.

The chain employs TRBV7-2 and TRBJ2-3; 9 nucleotides align to TRBD1. The CDR3 extends over 15 amino acids. The germline CDR1 and CDR2 sequences are SGHTA and FQGNSA. The V segment lost 2 bases and the J segment 1 base; nucleotides outside the gene matches: 1. This CDR3 reads CASSLRTGGTDTQYF. The CDR3 DNA follows: TGTGCCAGCAGCTTAAGGACAGGGGGCACAGATACGCAGTATTTT.

This clone was seen only a few times. This chain connects TRBV30 to TRBJ1-2; D remains unclear. The V gene's germline CDR1 is GTSNPN and CDR2 SVGIG (reference sequence). This CDR3 spans 12 amino acids. V was shortened by 0 bases and J by 6 bases, with 8 bases between the two germline ends. The CDR3, as DNA: TGTGCCTGGAGTGTACGTGGCGATGGCTACACCTTC. It codes for CAWSVRGDGYTF.

A single count supports this clone. This chain connects TRBV28 to TRBJ2-7; D unclear. This CDR3 is 11 amino acids long. Germline CDR1 is MDHEN and CDR2 is SYDVKM. The germline V and J ends were trimmed by 7 bases and 8 bases, with 12 bases remaining between them. The CDR3 DNA is TGTGCCAGCACCTCTCTCCTAAAGCAGTACTTC. Encoded protein: CASTSLLKQYF. Based on the CDR3 plus reference TRBV28 and TRBJ2-7, the full variable domain is DVKVTQSSRYLVKRTGEKVFLECVQDMDHENMFWYRQDPGLGLRLIYFSYDVKMKEKGDIPEGYSVSREKKERFSLILESASTNQTSMYLCASTSLLKQYFGPGTRLTVT.

The chain uses TRBV5-1 and TRBJ1-1; D is perhaps TRBD1 (6 bases). The CDR3 covers 14 residues. CDR1 and CDR2 (germline): SGHRS, YFSETQ. The V end was cut by 4 bases, the J end by 0 bases, with 10 bases between. The CDR3 here is CASSADSMNTEAFF. Written as DNA, the CDR3 is TGCGCCAGCAGCGCGGACAGTATGAACACTGAAGCTTTCTTT.

V gene TRBV6-5 combines with J gene TRBJ2-5; possibly TRBD2 for D (7 bases). Germline V gives CDR1 MNHEY, CDR2 SVGAGI. Trimming stripped 0 bases from V and 5 bases from J, with 16 bases between. The CDR3 loop spans 16 amino acids. Here the CDR3 DNA reads TGTGCCAGCAGTTACTCGATGGCGGGGGCGGGGGAGACCCAGTACTTC. Its protein is CASSYSMAGAGETQYF.

The rearrangement links TRBV5-8 to TRBJ2-3; D possibly corresponds to TRBD2 (6 bases). V lost 4 bases and J 2 bases, leaving 8 bases between the germline ends. CDR1 is SGHTS, CDR2 YDEGEE, per germline. This CDR3 comprises 13 residues. CDR3 bases: TGTGCCAGCAGCAGACTAGTCACAGATACGCAGTATTTT. It yields the protein CASSRLVTDTQYF.

This chain joins TRBV9 and TRBJ2-3, with 7 bases matching TRBD1. CDR3 length: 15 amino acids. V lost 4 bases and J lost 0; bases outside the gene matches: 5. Germline loops: CDR1 SGDLS, CDR2 YYNGEE. In DNA, the CDR3 is TGTGCCAGCAGCTCCGGACAGGTTAGCACAGATACGCAGTATTTT. Its translation: CASSSGQVSTDTQYF.

The chain links TRBV6-4 to TRBJ2-2; D is unresolved. Germline CDR1 MRHNA, CDR2 SNTAGT. This CDR3 has 14 amino acids. Trimming cost V 2 bases and J 7 bases, with 11 bases left between them. The chain's CDR3 is CASSDPLVGGELFF. In DNA, the CDR3 is TGTGCCAGCAGTGACCCATTAGTCGGCGGGGAGCTGTTTTTT.

The chain is built from TRBV7-3 and TRBJ1-1, with unresolved D. Trimming took off 6 bases at V and 2 bases at J, with 10 bases between the two ends. CDR3 length: 13 amino acids. Germline assignment: CDR1 SGHTA and CDR2 FQGTGA. CDR3: CASSRSVNTEAFF. CDR3 nucleotides: TGTGCCAGCAGTCGGTCCGTCAACACTGAAGCTTTCTTT.

As concerns this clone: Other nucleotide sequences from this sample produce the same CDR3. CDR3 DNA sequence: TGTGCCAGCAGCTTGTCCCTGGGCGAGCAGTACTTC. It encodes CASSLSLGEQYF. The chain employs TRBV5-6 and TRBJ2-7; no definite D call. Trimming left V 1 base short and J 6 bases short, with 8 bases between. The CDR3 is 12 amino acids. The germline V gene encodes CDR1 SGHDT and CDR2 YYEEEE.

This clone was recorded only once. The chain combines TRBV19 with TRBJ2-3, with TRBD1 identical over 7 bases. V lost 5 bases and J lost 2; bases outside the gene matches: 10. Germline V gene lookup returns CDR1 LNHDA and CDR2 SQIVND (reference sequence). This CDR3 has 16 residues. Here the CDR3 reads CASSPRTGDFTDTQYF. In nucleotides, the CDR3 is TGTGCCAGTAGTCCACGGACAGGCGACTTCACAGATACGCAGTATTTT.

This clone was observed once. The chain links TRBV5-6 to TRBJ1-2; 11 bases map to TRBD1. The germline CDR1 and CDR2 sequences are SGHDT and YYEEEE. V lost 1 base to trimming and J lost 6 bases; unmatched junction nucleotides: 5. This CDR3 is built from 15 residues. The CDR3 protein is CASSLLGTGGNGYTF. The CDR3 coding sequence is TGTGCCAGCAGCTTGCTGGGGACAGGGGGGAATGGCTACACCTTC.

The chain combines TRBV7-9 with TRBJ1-1; tentatively, D is TRBD1 (6 bases). Germline V lookup: CDR1 SEHNR, CDR2 FQNEAQ (reference sequence). V dropped 5 bases and J dropped 1 base, with 11 bases sitting between them. The CDR3 totals 14 residues. CDR3 in amino acids: CASSPGQKNTEAFF. For the CDR3, the DNA is TGTGCCAGCAGCCCAGGACAGAAGAACACTGAAGCTTTCTTT.

This clone was counted a few times. This chain connects TRBV6-5 to TRBJ2-7; 7 bases match TRBD1. The CDR3 contains 13 residues. Germline V gene data show CDR1 as MNHEY and CDR2 as SVGAGI. The ends lost 2 bases at V and 2 bases at J; junction bases unmatched: 0. CDR3: CASSYDRAYEQYF. CDR3 DNA sequence: TGTGCCAGCAGTTACGACAGGGCCTACGAGCAGTACTTC.

The chain carries TRBV5-1 and TRBJ1-1; D is undetermined. Germline CDR1 is SGHRS and CDR2 is YFSETQ. The CDR3 runs to 13 residues. Trimming pared 5 bases from V and 3 bases from J, leaving 11 bases between. The CDR3 reads CASSGPGDTEAFF. CDR3 in DNA: TGCGCCAGCAGTGGTCCTGGGGACACTGAAGCTTTCTTT.

This clone was observed once. This chain uses TRBV10-1 with TRBJ2-1; D gene ambiguous. Germline values: CDR1 WNHNN, CDR2 SYGVQD (reference sequence). The ends were cut back, 0 bases at V and 9 bases at J, with 9 bases in the middle. The CDR3 is 13 residues long. As DNA, the CDR3 is TGCGCCAGCAGTGAGTCCGGGTCTCTTGAGCAGTTCTTC. This sequence encodes CASSESGSLEQFF.

The table lists this clone with a few counts. The chain joins TRBV2 to TRBJ1-3; 9 nucleotides agree with TRBD1. Unmatched junction bases numbered 5, after V lost 3 bases and J lost 2 bases. Germline V gene sequence: CDR1 SNHLY, CDR2 FYNNEI. This CDR3 comprises 16 residues. This CDR3 reads CASSDETGGAGNTIYF. CDR3 nucleotides: TGTGCCAGCAGTGATGAAACAGGGGGCGCTGGAAACACCATATATTTT.